This T cell receptor (beta chain) was obtained from a study of neurological immune-mediated disorders (dated by TCRdb to the late 2010s). For the study in its entirety: Of the roughly 34 multiple sclerosis patients, around 30 had relapsing-remitting MS and 3 had secondary progressive MS. The study compared peripheral blood TCR-beta repertoires of HTLV-I-associated myelopathy (HAM/TSP) patients, multiple sclerosis patients and healthy controls using UMI-based sequencing. The roughly 110 TCR-beta libraries covered PBMC samples along with longitudinal samples, technical triplicates, and paired sorted CD4+ and CD8+ T-cell subsets. The cohort included 60 to 70 subjects: about 15 with HAM/TSP, approximately 35 with multiple sclerosis, and roughly 20 healthy controls. General conclusions and limits of the study: Expanded clones from different subjects shared no identical CDR3 amino acid sequences, which suggests that TCR-beta repertoires were private in all groups. In a phylogenetic analysis, the repertoires of 18 out of 34 MS patients fell into a single cluster of related CDR3 sequences, pointing to a possible signature at the repertoire level. The highest TCR clonal expansion was observed in HAM/TSP patients, whereas the lowest was observed in MS patients, even when compared with healthy controls. The MS cluster showed no association with clinical or MRI features, and the authors stated that larger cohorts are needed.

For unsorted PBMC libraries, 2 million PBMCs were used after storage in RNAlater at -80 degrees C until RNA extraction. The multiple sclerosis patients were enrolled in a US clinical protocol that used magnetic resonance imaging to evaluate disease progression. Peripheral blood underwent Ficoll-Hypaque density gradient centrifugation to isolate PBMCs, which were then cryopreserved in liquid nitrogen. On this clonotype itself: This receptor's antigen is unknown. Base qualities are not recorded, but no much larger clone differs from it by a single base.

cDNA was synthesized by template-switch 5'RACE using a primer carrying a 10-nucleotide random unique molecular identifier by which each TCR transcript was tagged. Every sequencing run yielded over 200 million TCR-beta sequences covering 15-18 subjects. The RNeasy kit was used for extraction of total RNA. Using the KAPA Real-time Library Amplification kit, TCR-beta VDJ regions were amplified with primers for the TCR constant region and the 5'RACE anchor. Sample indexes and Illumina adaptors were added in a first PCR, and a second PCR then increased library yield. After purification with Ampure beads, the TCR product of roughly 650 bp was size-selected on a 2% E-gel SizeSelection system. Before pooling, library quality was checked on a Bioanalyzer, concentration was measured with Qubit, and libraries were quantified with the Kapa Library Quantification kit. Libraries were sequenced paired-end 2 x 150 bp on an Illumina HiSeq 2500. To increase sequence diversity, about 23-32% phiX was spiked into each library pool. The authors' pipeline ran thus. The quality-filtered reads were processed with the UMI-based MiGEC pipeline, whose error correction step removed more than 80% of the raw TCR sequences. VDJ genes were aligned to IMGT germline references, and clonotypes were defined by unique CDR3 amino acid sequence plus V-J genes. VDJtools evaluated clonal expansion, Shannon diversity and CDR3 relatedness (CalcPairwiseDistances, ClusterSamples); CLCbio workbench built phylogenetic trees. Clones with at least 8 unique UMIs were defined as expanded, with this threshold being based on coefficient-of-variation modelling across technical triplicates. TCRdb took the public reads, trimmed them with fastp at Q25, ran MiXCR for clone calling and kept in-frame beta chains. Each entry is one CDR3 protein sequence, shown with its most common DNA and genes. TCRdb's processing, not the authors', yielded these V and J calls. The sample profile shows around 70,000 distinct CDR3 sequences; less than 5.5% of them were found once. The ten largest account for around 2.8% of the sample.

V is pared back by 0 bases and J by 2 bases, with 9 bases lying between the germline termini. In the germline V gene, CDR1 corresponds to MGHRA and CDR2 to YSYEKL. The CDR3 covers 15 residues, taking in both the cysteine and the phenylalanine. Only the CDR3 DNA stays, 45 bases, in frame from base 1. The sequencing sample was made of PBMCs. The sequence came from a young woman with multiple sclerosis. The chain employs TRBV4-1 and TRBJ2-3; the D gene is not confidently resolved. The sequenced DNA is TGCGCCAGCAGCCAAGAAGCCAGGTACACAGATACGCAGTATTTT. The resulting protein is CASSQEARYTDTQYF.